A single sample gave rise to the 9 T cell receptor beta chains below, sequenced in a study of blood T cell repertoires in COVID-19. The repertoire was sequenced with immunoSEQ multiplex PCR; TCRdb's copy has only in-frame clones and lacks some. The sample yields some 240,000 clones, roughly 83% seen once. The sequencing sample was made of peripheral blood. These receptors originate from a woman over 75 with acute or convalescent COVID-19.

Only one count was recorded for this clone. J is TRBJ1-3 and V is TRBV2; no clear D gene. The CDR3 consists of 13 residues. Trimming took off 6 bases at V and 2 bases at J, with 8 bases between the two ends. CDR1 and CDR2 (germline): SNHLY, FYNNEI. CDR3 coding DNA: TGTGCCAGCAGCAGGTCCACTGGAAACACCATATATTTT. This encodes CASSRSTGNTIYF.

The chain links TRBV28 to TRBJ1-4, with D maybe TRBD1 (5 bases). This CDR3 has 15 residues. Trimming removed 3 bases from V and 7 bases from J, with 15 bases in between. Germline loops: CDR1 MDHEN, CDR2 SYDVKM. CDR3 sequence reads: CASSFSPQGSEKLFF. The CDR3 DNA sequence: TGTGCCAGCAGTTTTTCACCCCAGGGATCTGAAAAACTGTTTTTT.

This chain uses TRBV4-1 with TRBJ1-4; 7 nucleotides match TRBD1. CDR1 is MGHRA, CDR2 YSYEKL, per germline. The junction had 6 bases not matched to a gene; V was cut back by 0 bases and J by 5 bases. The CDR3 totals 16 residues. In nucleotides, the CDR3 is TGCGCCAGCAGCCAAGATCGGCAGGGGGTAAATGAAAAACTGTTTTTT. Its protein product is CASSQDRQGVNEKLFF.

The CDR3 DNA sequence: TGTGCCAGCAGCTTACAGGGGTTGCGTGGCTACACCTTC. Translation gives CASSLQGLRGYTF. The J gene is TRBJ1-2, the V gene TRBV7-9, with D perhaps TRBD1 (6 bases). The CDR3 runs 13 residues. Deletions cut 2 bases from V and 7 bases from J, with 11 bases between. Germline V gives CDR1 SEHNR, CDR2 FQNEAQ (reference sequence).

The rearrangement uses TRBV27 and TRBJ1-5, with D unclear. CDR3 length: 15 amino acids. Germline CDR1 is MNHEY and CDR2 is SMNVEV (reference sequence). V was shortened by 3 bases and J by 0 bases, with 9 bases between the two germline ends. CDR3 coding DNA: TGTGCCAGCAGTTTTGGGCCGTATAGCAATCAGCCCCAGCATTTT. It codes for CASSFGPYSNQPQHF.

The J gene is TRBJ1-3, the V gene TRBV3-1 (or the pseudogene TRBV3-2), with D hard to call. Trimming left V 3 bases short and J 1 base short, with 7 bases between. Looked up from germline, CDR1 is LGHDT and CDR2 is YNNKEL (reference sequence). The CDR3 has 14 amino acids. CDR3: CASSQSGSGNTIYF. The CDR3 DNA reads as TGTGCCAGCAGCCAGTCGGGGTCTGGAAACACCATATATTTT.

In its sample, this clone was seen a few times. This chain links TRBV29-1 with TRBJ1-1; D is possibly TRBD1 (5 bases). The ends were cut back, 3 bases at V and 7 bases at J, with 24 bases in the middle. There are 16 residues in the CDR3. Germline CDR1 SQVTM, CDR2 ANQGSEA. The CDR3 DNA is TGCAGCGTTGATTCAGGGTGGGGCTCCTCTAGGAGTGAAGCTTTCTTT. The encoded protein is CSVDSGWGSSRSEAFF.

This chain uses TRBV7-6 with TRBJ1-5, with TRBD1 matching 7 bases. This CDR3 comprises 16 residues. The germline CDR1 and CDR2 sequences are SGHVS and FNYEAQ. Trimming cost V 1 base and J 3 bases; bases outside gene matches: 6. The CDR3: CASSLEAGGNNQPQHF. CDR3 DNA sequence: TGTGCCAGCAGCTTAGAGGCAGGGGGTAACAATCAGCCCCAGCATTTT. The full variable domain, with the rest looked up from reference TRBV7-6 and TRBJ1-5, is GAGVSQSPRYKVTKRGQDVALRCDPISGHVSLYWYRQALGQGPEFLTYFNYEAQQDKSGLPNDRFSAERPEGSISTLTIQRTEQRDSAMYRCASSLEAGGNNQPQHFGDGTRLSIL.

The CDR3 nucleotides read TGTGCCAGCAGAATCTCCGGGACTTCCAATTCACCCCTCCACTTT. As protein: CASRISGTSNSPLHF. The chain couples TRBV6-5 to TRBJ1-6, with D tentatively TRBD1 (5 bases). Germline loops: CDR1 MNHEY, CDR2 SVGAGI. The CDR3 consists of 15 residues. V lost 6 bases, J lost 7 bases, and 16 bases lay in between.